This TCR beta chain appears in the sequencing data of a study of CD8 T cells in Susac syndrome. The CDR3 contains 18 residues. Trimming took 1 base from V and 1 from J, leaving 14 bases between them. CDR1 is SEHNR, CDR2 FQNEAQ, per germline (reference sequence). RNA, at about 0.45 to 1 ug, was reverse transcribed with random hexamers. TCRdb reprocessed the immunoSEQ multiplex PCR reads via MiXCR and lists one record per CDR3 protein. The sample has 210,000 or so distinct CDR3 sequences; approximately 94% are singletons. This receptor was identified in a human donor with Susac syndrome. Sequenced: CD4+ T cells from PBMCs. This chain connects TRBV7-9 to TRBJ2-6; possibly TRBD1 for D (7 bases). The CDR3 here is CASSLGGRGESGANVLTF. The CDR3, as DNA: TGTGCCAGCAGCTTAGGAGGCAGGGGGGAGTCTGGGGCCAACGTCCTGACTTTC.